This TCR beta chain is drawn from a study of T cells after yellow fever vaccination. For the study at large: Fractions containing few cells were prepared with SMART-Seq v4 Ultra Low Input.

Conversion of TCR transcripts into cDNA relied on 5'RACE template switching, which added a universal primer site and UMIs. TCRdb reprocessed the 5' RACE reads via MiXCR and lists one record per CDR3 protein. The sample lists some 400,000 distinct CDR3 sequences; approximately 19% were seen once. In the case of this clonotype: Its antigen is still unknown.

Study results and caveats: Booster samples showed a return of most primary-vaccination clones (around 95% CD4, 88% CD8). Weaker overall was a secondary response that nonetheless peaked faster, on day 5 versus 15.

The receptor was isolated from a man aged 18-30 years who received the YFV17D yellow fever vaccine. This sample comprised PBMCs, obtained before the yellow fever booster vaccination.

The CDR3 protein is CASSLMGGQSPLHF. CDR3 sequence (DNA): TGTGCCAGCAGCTTAATGGGGGGCCAGTCACCCCTCCACTTT. The chain combines TRBV7-2 with TRBJ1-6, with D perhaps matching TRBD1 (6 bases). Germline V gives CDR1 SGHTA, CDR2 FQGNSA. Trimming left V 2 bases short and J 10 bases short, with 12 bases between. CDR3 size: 14 residues. The full variable domain, completed using reference TRBV7-2 and TRBJ1-6, is GAGVSQSPSNKVTEKGKDVELRCDPISGHTALYWYRQSLGQGLEFLIYFQGNSAPDKSGLPSDRFSAERTGGSVSTLTIQRTQQEDSAVYLCASSLMGGQSPLHFGNGTRLTVT.